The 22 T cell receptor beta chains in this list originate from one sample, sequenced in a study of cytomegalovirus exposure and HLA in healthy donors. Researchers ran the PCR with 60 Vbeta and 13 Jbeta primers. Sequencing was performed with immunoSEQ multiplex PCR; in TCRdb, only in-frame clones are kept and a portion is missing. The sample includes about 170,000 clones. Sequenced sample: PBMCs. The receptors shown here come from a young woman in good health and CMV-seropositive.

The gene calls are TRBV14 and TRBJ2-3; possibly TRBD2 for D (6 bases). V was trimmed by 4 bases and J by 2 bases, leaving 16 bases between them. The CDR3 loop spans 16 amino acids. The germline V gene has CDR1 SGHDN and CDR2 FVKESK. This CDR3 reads CASSLQWGGHTDTQYF. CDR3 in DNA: TGTGCCAGCAGCCTCCAGTGGGGAGGCCACACAGATACGCAGTATTTT.

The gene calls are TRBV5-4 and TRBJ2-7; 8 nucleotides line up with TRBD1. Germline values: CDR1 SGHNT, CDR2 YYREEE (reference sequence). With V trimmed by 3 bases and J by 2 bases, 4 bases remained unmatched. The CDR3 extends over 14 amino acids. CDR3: CASSSDREAYEQYF. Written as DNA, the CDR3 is TGTGCCAGCAGCTCGGACAGGGAGGCCTACGAGCAGTACTTC.

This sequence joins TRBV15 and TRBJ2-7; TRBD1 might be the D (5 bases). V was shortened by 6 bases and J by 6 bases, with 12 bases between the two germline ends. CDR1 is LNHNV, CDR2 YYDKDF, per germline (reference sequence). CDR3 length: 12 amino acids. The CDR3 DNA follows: TGTGCCACCAGTCTTACAAGGGGCGAGCAGTACTTC. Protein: CATSLTRGEQYF.

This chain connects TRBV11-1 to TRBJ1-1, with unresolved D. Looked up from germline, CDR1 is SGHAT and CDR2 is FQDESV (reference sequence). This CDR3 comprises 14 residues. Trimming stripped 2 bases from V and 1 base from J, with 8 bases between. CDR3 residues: CASSLSGPNTEAFF. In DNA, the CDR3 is TGTGCCAGCAGCTTATCTGGGCCGAACACTGAAGCTTTCTTT.

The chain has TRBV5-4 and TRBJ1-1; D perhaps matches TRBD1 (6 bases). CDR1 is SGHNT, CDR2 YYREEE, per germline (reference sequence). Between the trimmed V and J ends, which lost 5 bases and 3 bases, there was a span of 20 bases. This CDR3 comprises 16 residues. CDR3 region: CASRGWGGDRDTEAFF. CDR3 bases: TGTGCCAGCAGGGGGTGGGGGGGCGATAGGGACACTGAAGCTTTCTTT.

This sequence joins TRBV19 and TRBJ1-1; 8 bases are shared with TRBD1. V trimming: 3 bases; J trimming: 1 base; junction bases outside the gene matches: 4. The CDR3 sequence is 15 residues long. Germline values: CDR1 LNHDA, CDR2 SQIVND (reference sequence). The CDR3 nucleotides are TGTGCCAGTAGTATCAAAGGGACAGGGAACACTGAAGCTTTCTTT. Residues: CASSIKGTGNTEAFF.

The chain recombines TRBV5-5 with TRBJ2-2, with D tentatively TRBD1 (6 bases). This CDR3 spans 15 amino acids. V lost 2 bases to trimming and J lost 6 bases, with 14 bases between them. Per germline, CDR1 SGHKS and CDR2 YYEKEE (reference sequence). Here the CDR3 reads CASSLGRGVSGELFF. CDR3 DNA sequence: TGTGCCAGCAGCTTAGGCAGGGGAGTGTCCGGGGAGCTGTTTTTT.

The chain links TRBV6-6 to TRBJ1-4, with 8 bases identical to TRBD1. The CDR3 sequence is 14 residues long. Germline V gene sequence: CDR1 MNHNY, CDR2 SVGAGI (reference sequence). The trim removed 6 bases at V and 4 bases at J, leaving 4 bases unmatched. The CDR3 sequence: CASSNRGNNEKLFF. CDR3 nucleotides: TGTGCCAGCAGCAACAGGGGGAATAATGAAAAACTGTTTTTT.

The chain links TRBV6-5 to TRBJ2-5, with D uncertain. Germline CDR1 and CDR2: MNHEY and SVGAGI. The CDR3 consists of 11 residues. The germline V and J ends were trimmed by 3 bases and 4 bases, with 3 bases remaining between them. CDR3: CASSYRETQYF. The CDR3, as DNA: TGTGCCAGCAGTTATCGAGAGACCCAGTACTTC.

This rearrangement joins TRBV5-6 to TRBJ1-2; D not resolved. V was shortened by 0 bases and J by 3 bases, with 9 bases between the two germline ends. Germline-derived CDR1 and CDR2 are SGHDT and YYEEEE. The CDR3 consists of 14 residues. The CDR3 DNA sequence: TGTGCCAGCAGCTTGGCCGGGATTGACTATGGCTACACCTTC. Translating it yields CASSLAGIDYGYTF.

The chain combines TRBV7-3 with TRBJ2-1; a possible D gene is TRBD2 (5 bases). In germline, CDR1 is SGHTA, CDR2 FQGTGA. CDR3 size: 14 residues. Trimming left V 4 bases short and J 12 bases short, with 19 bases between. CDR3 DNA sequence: TGTGCCAGCAGCTCCCCGGACTCCTCGGCCGGGCAGTTCTTC. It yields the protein CASSSPDSSAGQFF.

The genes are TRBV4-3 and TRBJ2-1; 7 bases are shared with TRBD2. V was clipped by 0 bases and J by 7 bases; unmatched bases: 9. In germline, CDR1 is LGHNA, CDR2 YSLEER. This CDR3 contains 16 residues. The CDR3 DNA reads TGCGCCAGCAGCCAAGATCGATTTGTGGGGGGGAATGAGCAGTTCTTC. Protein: CASSQDRFVGGNEQFF.

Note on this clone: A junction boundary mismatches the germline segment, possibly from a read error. The CDR3, as DNA: TGTGCCAGCAGCCTAGAGACAGCCGCTGAAGCTTTCTTT. Its protein is CASSLETAAEAFF. The chain is built from TRBV11-3 and TRBJ1-1; D possibly corresponds to TRBD1 (5 bases). This CDR3 has 13 amino acids. In germline, CDR1 is SGHNT, CDR2 YENEEA.

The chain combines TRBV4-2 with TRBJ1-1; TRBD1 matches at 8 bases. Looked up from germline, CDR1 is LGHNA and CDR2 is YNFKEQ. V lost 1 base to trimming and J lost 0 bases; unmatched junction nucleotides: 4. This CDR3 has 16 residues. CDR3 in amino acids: CASSQGQGRMNTEAFF. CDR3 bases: TGTGCCAGCAGCCAAGGACAGGGGAGGATGAACACTGAAGCTTTCTTT.

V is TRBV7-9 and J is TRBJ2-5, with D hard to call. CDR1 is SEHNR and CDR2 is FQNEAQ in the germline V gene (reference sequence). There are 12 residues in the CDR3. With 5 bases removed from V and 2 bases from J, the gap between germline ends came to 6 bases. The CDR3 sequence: CASSVMQETQYF. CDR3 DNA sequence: TGTGCCAGCAGCGTCATGCAAGAGACCCAGTACTTC. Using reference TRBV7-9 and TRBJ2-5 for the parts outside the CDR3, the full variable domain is DTGVSQNPRHKITKRGQNVTFRCDPISEHNRLYWYRQTLGQGPEFLTYFQNEAQLEKSRLLSDRFSAERPKGSFSTLEIQRTEQGDSAMYLCASSVMQETQYFGPGTRLLVL.

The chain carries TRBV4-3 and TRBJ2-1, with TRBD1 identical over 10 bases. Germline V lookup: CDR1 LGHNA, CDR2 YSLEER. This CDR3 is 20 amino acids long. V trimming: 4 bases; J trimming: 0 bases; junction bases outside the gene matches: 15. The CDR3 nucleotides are TGCGCCAGCAGCCGATTAACGGGACAGGGGAATCGAAGCTCCTACAATGAGCAGTTCTTC. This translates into CASSRLTGQGNRSSYNEQFF.

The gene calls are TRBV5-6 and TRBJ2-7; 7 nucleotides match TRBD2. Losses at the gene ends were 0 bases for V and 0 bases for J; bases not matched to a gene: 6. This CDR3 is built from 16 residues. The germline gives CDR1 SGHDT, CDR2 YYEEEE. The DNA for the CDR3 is TGTGCCAGCAGCTTGGCCCCGGGACTAAGCTCCTACGAGCAGTACTTC. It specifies CASSLAPGLSSYEQYF.

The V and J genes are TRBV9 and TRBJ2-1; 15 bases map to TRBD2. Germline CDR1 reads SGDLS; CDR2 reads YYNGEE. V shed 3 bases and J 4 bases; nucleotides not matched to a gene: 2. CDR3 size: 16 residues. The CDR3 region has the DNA TGTGCCAGCAGCGCCGGGACTAGCGGGGGGTACAATGAGCAGTTCTTC. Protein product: CASSAGTSGGYNEQFF.

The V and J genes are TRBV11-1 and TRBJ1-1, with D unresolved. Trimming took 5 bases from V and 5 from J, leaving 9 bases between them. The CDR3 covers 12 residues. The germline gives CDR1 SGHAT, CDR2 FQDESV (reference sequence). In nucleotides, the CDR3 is TGTGCCAGCAGCCCGGGATGGACTGAAGCTTTCTTT. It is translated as CASSPGWTEAFF.

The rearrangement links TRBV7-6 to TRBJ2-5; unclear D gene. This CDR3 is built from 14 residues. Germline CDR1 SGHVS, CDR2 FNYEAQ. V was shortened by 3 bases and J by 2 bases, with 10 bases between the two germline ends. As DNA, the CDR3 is TGTGCCAGCAGCTTGGGCCTTTCACAAGAGACCCAGTACTTC. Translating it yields CASSLGLSQETQYF.

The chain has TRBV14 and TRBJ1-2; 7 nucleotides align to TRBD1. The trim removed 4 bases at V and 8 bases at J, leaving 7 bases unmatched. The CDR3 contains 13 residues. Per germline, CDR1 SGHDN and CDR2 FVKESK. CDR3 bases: TGTGCCAGCAGCCCTGACAGGGCAACGGGCTACACCTTC. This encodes CASSPDRATGYTF.

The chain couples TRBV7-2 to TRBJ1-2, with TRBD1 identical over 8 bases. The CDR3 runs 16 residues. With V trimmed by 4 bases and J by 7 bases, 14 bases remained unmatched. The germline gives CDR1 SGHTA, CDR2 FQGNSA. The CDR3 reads CASSWRDGRQGRGYTF. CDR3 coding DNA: TGTGCCAGCAGCTGGAGAGATGGCAGACAGGGGCGTGGCTACACCTTC. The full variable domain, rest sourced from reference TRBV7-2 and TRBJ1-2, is GAGVSQSPSNKVTEKGKDVELRCDPISGHTALYWYRQSLGQGLEFLIYFQGNSAPDKSGLPSDRFSAERTGGSVSTLTIQRTQQEDSAVYLCASSWRDGRQGRGYTFGSGTRLTVV.